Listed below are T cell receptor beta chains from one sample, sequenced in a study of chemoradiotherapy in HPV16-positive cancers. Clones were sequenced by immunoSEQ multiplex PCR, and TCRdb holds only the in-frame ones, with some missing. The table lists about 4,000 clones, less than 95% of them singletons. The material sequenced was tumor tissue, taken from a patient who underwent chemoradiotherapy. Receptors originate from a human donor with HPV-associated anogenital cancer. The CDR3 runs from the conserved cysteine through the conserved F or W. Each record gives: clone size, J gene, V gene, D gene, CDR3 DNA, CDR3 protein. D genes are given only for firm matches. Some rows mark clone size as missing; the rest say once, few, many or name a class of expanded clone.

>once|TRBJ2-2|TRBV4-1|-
TGCGCCAGCAGCCAAGTTGGAGGACAGAAGCACGGGGAGCTGGTTTTT
CASSQVGGQKHGELVF
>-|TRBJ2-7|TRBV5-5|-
TGTGCCAGCAGCCCCCAGGGCTTCGTCACCTACGAGCAGTACTTC
CASSPQGFVTYEQYF
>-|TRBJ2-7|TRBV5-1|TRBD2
TGCGCCAGCAGCTCGGGACTAGCGAAGATCCCCTACGAGCAGTACTTC
CASSSGLAKIPYEQYF
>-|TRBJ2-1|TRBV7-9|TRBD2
TGTGCCAGCAGCCCTCGTAGCGGGAGGGCCTCCAATGAGCAGTTCTTC
CASSPRSGRASNEQFF
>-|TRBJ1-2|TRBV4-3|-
TGCGCCAGCAGCCAGGTCCTAGAGAACTATGGCTACACCTTC
CASSQVLENYGYTF
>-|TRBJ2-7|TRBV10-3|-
TGTGCCATCAGGGACGAGGGCGTGGGGTCCTACGAGCAGTACTTC
CAIRDEGVGSYEQYF
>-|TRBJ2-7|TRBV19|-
TGTGCCAGTAGTAGCCGGGAAAATTACGAGCAGTACTTC
CASSSRENYEQYF
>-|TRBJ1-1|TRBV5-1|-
TGCGCCAGCAGCCCTAGGGGTGTCACTGAAGCTTTCTTT
CASSPRGVTEAFF
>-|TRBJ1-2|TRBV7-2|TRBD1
TGTGCCAGCAGCCGCTCGGGACAGCCAGATGGCTACACCTTC
CASSRSGQPDGYTF
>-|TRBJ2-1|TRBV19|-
TGTGCCAGTAGTTTCAACAGGGCTAGCTCCTACAATGAGCAGTTCTTC
CASSFNRASSYNEQFF
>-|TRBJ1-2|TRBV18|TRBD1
TGTGCCAGCTCACCAGGGACAGGGGGCACTGGCTACACCTTC
CASSPGTGGTGYTF
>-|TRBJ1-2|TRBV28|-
TGTGCCAGCAGTTTATCCGACCTGAGAGGCTACACCTTC
CASSLSDLRGYTF
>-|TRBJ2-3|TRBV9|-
TGTGCCAGCAGCAGGTCCCCGGTGGTAACTCGGGATACGCAGTATTTT
CASSRSPVVTRDTQYF
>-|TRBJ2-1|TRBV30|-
TGTGCCTGGAGTTGGCGTAGCGGCCCTCTCTACAATGAGCAGTTCTTC
CAWSWRSGPLYNEQFF
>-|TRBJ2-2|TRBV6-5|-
TGTGCCAGCAGTTTAAAGGGGACGAACACCGGGGAGCTGTTTTTT
CASSLKGTNTGELFF
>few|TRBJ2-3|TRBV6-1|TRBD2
TGTGCCAGCAGTGAAGAGGGAGCGGGAGGGCCAAGGGATACGCAGTATTTT
CASSEEGAGGPRDTQYF
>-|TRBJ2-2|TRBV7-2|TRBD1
TGTGCCAGCAGCTCCCGAATTCTCACCGGGACAGGAAACACCGGGGAGCTGTTTTTT
CASSSRILTGTGNTGELFF
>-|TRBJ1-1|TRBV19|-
TGTGCCAGTAGCTACCTTGGCACCCGTTTCACTGAAGCTTTCTTT
CASSYLGTRFTEAFF
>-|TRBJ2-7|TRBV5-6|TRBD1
TGTGCCAGCAGTGATTCAGGGGGCTCCTACGAGCAGTACTTC
CASSDSGGSYEQYF
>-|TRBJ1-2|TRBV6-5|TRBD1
TGTGCCAGCAGTTCGAACAGGGGGCGGACGGGCTACACCTTC
CASSSNRGRTGYTF
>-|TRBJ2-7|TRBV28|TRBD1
TGTGCCAGCGTCGCCGGGACAGGGGCCTACGAGCAGTACTTC
CASVAGTGAYEQYF
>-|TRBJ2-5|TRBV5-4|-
TGTGCCAGCAGCCTAAGGACGAGCCTCTTGGTGTTCCAAGAGACCCAGTACTTC
CASSLRTSLLVFQETQYF
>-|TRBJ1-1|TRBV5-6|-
TGTGCCAGCATCGAATTAGGGGACACTGAAGCTTTCTTT
CASIELGDTEAFF
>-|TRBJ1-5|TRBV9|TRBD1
TGTGCCAGCAGCCAGGGGGATAGCAATCAGCCCCAGCATTTT
CASSQGDSNQPQHF
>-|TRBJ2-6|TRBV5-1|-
TGCGCCAGCAGCTTGGGGGGGGTCTCTGGGGCCAACGTCCTGACTTTC
CASSLGGVSGANVLTF
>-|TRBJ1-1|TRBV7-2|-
TGTGCCAGCACCCTTAGCAGCTCCACTGAAGCTTTCTTT
CASTLSSSTEAFF
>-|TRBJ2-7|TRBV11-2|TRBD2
TGTGCCAGCAGCTTGTTCAGCGGGGGATCCTACGAGCAGTACTTC
CASSLFSGGSYEQYF
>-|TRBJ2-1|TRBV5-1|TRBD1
TGCGCCAGCAGCCTACGGGACAGCAGCTCCTACAATGAGCAGTTCTTC
CASSLRDSSSYNEQFF
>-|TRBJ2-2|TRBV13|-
TGTGCCAGCGGATTCAGCAGGGAGTCCGGGGAGCTGTTTTTT
CASGFSRESGELFF
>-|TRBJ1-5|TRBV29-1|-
TGCAGCGTCTTTGAGGGGGGCGGATTAAATCAGCCCCAGCATTTT
CSVFEGGGLNQPQHF
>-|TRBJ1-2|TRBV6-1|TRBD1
TGTGCCAGCAGTGAACAGGGGGCAAATTATGGCTACACCTTC
CASSEQGANYGYTF
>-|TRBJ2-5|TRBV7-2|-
TGTGCCAGCAGCCATATTAGGTCGCTCGAAGGAGAGACCCAGTACTTC
CASSHIRSLEGETQYF
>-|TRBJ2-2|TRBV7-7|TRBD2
TGTGCCAGCAGCCGGACTAGAGACACCGGGGAGCTGTTTTTT
CASSRTRDTGELFF
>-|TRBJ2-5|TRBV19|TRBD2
TGTGCCAGTAGTATACGTGGGCTAGCGGGAGGGCAAGGGACCCAGTACTTC
CASSIRGLAGGQGTQYF
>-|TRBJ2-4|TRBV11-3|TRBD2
TGTGCCAGCAGCTTAGGAGCGGGGGCAGCCAAAAACATTCAGTACTTC
CASSLGAGAAKNIQYF
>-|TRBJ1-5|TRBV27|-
TGTGCCAGCAGTTTCGGGGGGGACGATCAGCCCCAGCATTTT
CASSFGGDDQPQHF
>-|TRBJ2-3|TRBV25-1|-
TGTGCCAGCAGTGCCGGTCCCTCCACAGATACGCAGTATTTT
CASSAGPSTDTQYF